The 11 T cell receptor beta chains below all came from one sample that was sequenced in a study of molecular identifiers for immune sequencing clone quantification. TCRdb reprocessed the PCR reads via MiXCR and lists one record per CDR3 protein. The sample has 85,000 to 90,000 distinct CDR3 sequences, roughly 20% seen once. Sequenced input: naive CD8+ T cells from blood, with Jurkat cell RNA spiked in. This sample's subset: FACS-sorted CD8+CD4-CCR7+CD45RA+ naive T cells. The receptors were gathered from a human donor in good health. Some libraries in this study had Jurkat cell RNA spiked in.

This clonotype was counted ten times or more. V gene TRBV12-3 or TRBV12-4 combines with J gene TRBJ2-3, with D possibly TRBD1 on 5 matching bases. With 4 bases removed from V and 6 bases from J, the gap between germline ends came to 20 bases. This CDR3 region has 16 residues. The CDR3 nucleotides read TGTGCCAGCAGTTCCTCCGACAGAAGGTTTGAGGATACGCAGTATTTT. As protein: CASSSSDRRFEDTQYF.

The J gene is TRBJ2-3, the V gene TRBV28; TRBD2 might be the D (6 bases). Germline lookup yields CDR1 MDHEN and CDR2 SYDVKM. The CDR3 runs to 15 residues. Trimming pared 6 bases from V and 3 bases from J, leaving 16 bases between. The CDR3 spells CASSPGVMRTDTQYF. CDR3 sequence (DNA): TGTGCCAGCAGCCCGGGGGTTATGAGGACAGATACGCAGTATTTT. Based on the CDR3 plus reference TRBV28 and TRBJ2-3, the full variable domain is DVKVTQSSRYLVKRTGEKVFLECVQDMDHENMFWYRQDPGLGLRLIYFSYDVKMKEKGDIPEGYSVSREKKERFSLILESASTNQTSMYLCASSPGVMRTDTQYFGPGTRLTVL.

This chain uses TRBV9 with TRBJ2-3; 8 nucleotides align to TRBD2. Germline V CDR1 and CDR2: SGDLS, YYNGEE. Trimming removed 0 bases from V and 1 base from J; junction bases left unmatched: 4. The CDR3 length is 16 residues. The CDR3 loop reads CASSVEFGRGTDTQYF. As DNA, the CDR3 is TGTGCCAGCAGCGTAGAGTTCGGGAGGGGCACAGATACGCAGTATTTT.

This clonotype was found many times. The gene calls are TRBV5-1 and TRBJ2-7; unclear D gene. CDR1 is SGHRS, CDR2 YFSETQ, per germline. There are 14 residues in the CDR3. Trimming removed 0 bases from V and 0 bases from J, with 7 bases in between. As DNA, the CDR3 is TGCGCCAGCAGCTTGGGGACCAACTCCTACGAGCAGTACTTC. It codes for CASSLGTNSYEQYF.

A note on this clonotype: A much more abundant neighbour one base away suggests this may be a read error. Since the CDR3 does not end with the conserved phenylalanine or tryptophan, this likely comes from a read error. This chain joins TRBV30 and TRBJ2-1; weak D call: TRBD1 (6 bases). V lost 1 base, J lost 10 bases, and 8 bases lay in between. The CDR3 contains 11 residues. The germline CDR1 and CDR2 sequences are GTSNPN and SVGIG (reference sequence). The CDR3 DNA reads TGTGCCTGGAGTGAACAGGGAGAGCAGTTCTCC. Its translation: CAWSEQGEQFS.

For this clonotype: Just one base apart from a much larger clone, this may be a read error. The CDR3 coding sequence is TGTGCCAGCGGCCCCTGGGTGGCTTATAGCAATCAGCCCCAGCATTTT. Amino acids: CASGPWVAYSNQPQHF. This sequence joins TRBV28 and TRBJ1-5; D uncertain. Germline lookup yields CDR1 MDHEN and CDR2 SYDVKM. This CDR3 is 16 amino acids long. V was shortened by 8 bases and J by 0 bases, with 17 bases between the two germline ends.

This clonotype was seen many times. The chain combines TRBV6-6 with TRBJ2-5; TRBD1 agrees at 7 bases. Germline lookup yields CDR1 MNHNY and CDR2 SVGAGI (reference sequence). The J segment lost 1 base and the V segment lost 2 bases, leaving 4 bases of the junction unmatched. This CDR3 has 15 amino acids. CDR3: CASSYPGTAQETQYF. The CDR3 DNA sequence: TGTGCCAGCAGTTACCCCGGGACAGCCCAAGAGACCCAGTACTTC.

At least ten counts were recorded for this clonotype. The V call is TRBV19, the J call TRBJ2-7; TRBD1 agrees at 9 bases. This CDR3 region has 14 residues. The germline gives CDR1 LNHDA, CDR2 SQIVND (reference sequence). Trimming at V came to 3 bases and at J to 6 bases, leaving 6 bases not matched to a gene. The CDR3 region has the DNA TGTGCCAGTAGTATGCTTGGGACAGGGAGCGAGCAGTACTTC. Translation gives CASSMLGTGSEQYF.

Many counts were recorded for this clonotype. The chain has TRBV19 and TRBJ2-6; 9 bases are a match to TRBD1. Germline lookup yields CDR1 LNHDA and CDR2 SQIVND (reference sequence). V gave up 7 bases and J gave up 4 bases; unmatched junction bases: 23. The CDR3 has 21 residues. CDR3 residues: CASTDPGQGSQALSGANVLTF. The CDR3 nucleotides are TGTGCCAGTACCGATCCGGGACAGGGTTCCCAAGCTCTTTCAGGGGCCAACGTCCTGACTTTC.

This clonotype was recorded many times. This sequence joins TRBV4-3 and TRBJ2-7; D gene ambiguous. The CDR3 has 15 residues. Trimming removed 2 bases from V and 2 bases from J, with 13 bases in between. Germline lookup yields CDR1 LGHNA and CDR2 YSLEER. The CDR3 is CASSQSAGGTYEQYF. In nucleotides, the CDR3 is TGCGCCAGCAGCCAATCGGCAGGCGGAACCTACGAGCAGTACTTC.

In its sample, this clonotype was seen many times. The rearrangement links TRBV7-9 to TRBJ2-3, with 8 bases that match TRBD2. The CDR3 covers 16 residues. Trimming cost V 4 bases and J 2 bases; bases outside gene matches: 8. Per germline, CDR1 SEHNR and CDR2 FQNEAQ (reference sequence). The CDR3 spells CASSSGLAGDTDTQYF. Here the CDR3 DNA reads TGTGCCAGCAGCTCCGGGCTAGCGGGTGACACAGATACGCAGTATTTT.